One and the same sample provided the 20 T cell receptor delta chains below, sequenced in a study of gamma-delta T cells after stem cell transplantation. TCRdb used CATT to re-call clones from the RT-PCR reads. The sample has 2,000 or so delta-chain clones, over 11% seen once. The sample was gamma-delta T cells. These receptors originate from a human donor. It is not recorded whose cells these are; they may come from a transplant donor.

By proportion, this clone is large. Other DNA sequences of this sample code for an identical CDR3. The J gene is TRDJ1, the V gene TRDV2; 11 nucleotides agree with TRDD3. J was trimmed by 3 bases and V by 0 bases; bases with no gene match: 17. CDR1 is GEAIGNYY, CDR2 EKD, per germline. The CDR3 covers 20 residues. The CDR3 loop is CACDTVPTGGYSLNADKLIF. CDR3 bases: TGTGCCTGTGACACCGTCCCTACTGGGGGATATTCGTTAAATGCCGATAAACTCATCTTT.

In the case of this clone: The same CDR3 arises from other DNA sequences in this sample as well. V and J are TRDV2 and TRDJ1; a possible D gene is TRDD3 (5 bases). Trimming shortened V by 3 bases and J by 2 bases, and 12 bases separated the two germline ends. Germline-derived CDR1 and CDR2 are GEAIGNYY and EKD. The CDR3 is 14 amino acids. CDR3 in amino acids: CACDPIGGTDKLIF. The CDR3 nucleotides are TGTGCCTGTGACCCTATCGGGGGGACCGATAAACTCATCTTT.

This clone was picked up a small number of times. One base away lies a much larger clone, so this may be a sequencing read error. The same CDR3 also results from other DNA sequences found in this sample. The genes are TRDV2 and TRDJ1, with 8 bases aligning to TRDD3. Germline CDR1 GEAIGNYY, CDR2 EKD. The CDR3 consists of 18 residues. The CDR3 region is CACDTVELGDRNTDKLIF. CDR3 nucleotides: TGTGCCTGTGACACCGTAGAGCTGGGGGACCGCAACACCGATAAACTCATCTTC.

The genes are TRDV2 and TRDJ1, with D possibly TRDD3 on 7 matching bases. TCRdb does not report a J gene; here it was assigned by matching the DNA to germline references. CDR1 GEAIGNYY and CDR2 EKD come from the germline V gene. This CDR3 spans 19 amino acids. The V end lost 1 base, the J end lost 4 bases, and 27 bases lay between the germline ends. The CDR3 DNA sequence: TGTGCCTGTGACACGTGGGCTCCTACTGGGGTATACAGTATCGATAAACTCATCTTT. This codes for CACDTWAPTGVYSIDKLIF.

This clone is deemed large. The genes are TRDV2 and TRDJ4, with 10 bases that match TRDD3. This CDR3 contains 16 residues. Germline CDR1 reads GEAIGNYY; CDR2 reads EKD. The trim removed 2 bases at V and 0 bases at J, leaving 8 bases unmatched. DNA for the CDR3: TGTGCCTGTGACAATCTACTGGGGGATGAGGCCAGACCCCTGATCTTT. Protein: CACDNLLGDEARPLIF.

This chain links TRDV2 with TRDJ1; TRDD3 agrees at 9 bases. Germline lookup yields CDR1 GEAIGNYY and CDR2 EKD. This CDR3 region has 21 residues. Germline trimming cut 3 bases from V and 0 bases from J; bases unmatched to any gene: 22. The CDR3 coding sequence is TGTGCCTGTGACCGCCTTTATACTGGGGGAGGGGATTCCTCGTACACCGATAAACTCATCTTT. Protein: CACDRLYTGGGDSSYTDKLIF.

The sample holds a few counts of this clone. This rearrangement joins TRDV2 to TRDJ1; TRDD3 matches at 13 bases. Germline V gives CDR1 GEAIGNYY, CDR2 EKD. V was clipped by 3 bases and J by 0 bases; unmatched bases: 6. The CDR3 is made up of 17 amino acids. The CDR3 region is CACDALLGDTHTDKLIF. The CDR3 DNA is TGTGCCTGTGACGCGTTACTGGGGGATACGCACACCGATAAACTCATCTTT.

This clone was counted a single time. Possible read error: a much larger clone is one base away. The rearrangement uses TRDV2 and TRDJ3; 7 bases align to TRDD3. TCRdb gives no J gene; it was assigned here by matching the DNA to germline. The CDR3 runs 19 residues. Germline V CDR1 and CDR2: GEAIGNYY, EKD. CDR3 region: CACDTLGVESSWDTREMFF. CDR3 DNA sequence: TGTGCCTGTGACACCCTGGGGGTCGAGAGCTCCTGGGACACCCGAGAGATGTTTTTC.

As regards this clone: The junction shows a germline mismatch at one end, possibly a read error. The V call is TRDV2, the J call TRDJ1; no reliable D call. The J gene, missing from TCRdb, was assigned here through DNA to germline matching. The CDR3 extends over 11 amino acids. CDR1 and CDR2 from the germline V gene are GEAIGNYY and EKD. CDR3 protein: CAVRLTAKLIF. CDR3 nucleotides: TGTGCCGTAAGGTTAACCGCTAAACTCATCTTT.

The chain carries TRDV2 and TRDJ2; 13 nucleotides agree with TRDD3. Germline CDR1 reads GEAIGNYY; CDR2 reads EKD. V was pared by 1 base and J by 4 bases, with 2 bases of the junction left unmatched. The CDR3 is made up of 16 amino acids. CDR3 bases: TGTGCCTGTGACACACTGGGGGATACGCGGACAGCACAACTCTTCTTT. Protein product: CACDTLGDTRTAQLFF.

This clone was counted between two and nine times. This sequence joins TRDV2 and TRDJ1; the match to TRDD3 covers 12 bases. The CDR3 contains 19 residues. Germline V gene sequence: CDR1 GEAIGNYY, CDR2 EKD. J gave up 3 bases and V 3 bases, and 16 bases lay outside the gene matches. CDR3: CACDSAGGYAPDEADKLIF. In DNA form, the CDR3 reads TGTGCCTGTGACTCAGCTGGGGGATACGCTCCGGATGAGGCCGATAAACTCATCTTT.

Comments on this clone: A much larger clonotype is one base distant, so this may be a read error. The chain employs TRDV2 and TRDJ1, with TRDD3 identical over 11 bases. Since TCRdb gives no J gene, matching the DNA to germline was used here to assign it. This CDR3 has 19 residues. CDR1 and CDR2 from the germline V gene are GEAIGNYY and EKD. Germline trimming cut 3 bases from V and 0 bases from J; bases unmatched to any gene: 14. This CDR3 is CACDPVMGDTRYYTDKLIF. DNA of the CDR3: TGTGCCTGTGACCCTGTAATGGGGGATACGCGTTACTACACCGATAAACTCATCTTT.

In this sample, this clone turned up a few times. The chain uses TRDV2 and TRDJ1; 7 bases are shared with TRDD3. This CDR3 has 17 residues. The germline CDR1 and CDR2 sequences are GEAIGNYY and EKD. The J segment lost 8 bases and the V segment lost 3 bases, leaving 20 bases of the junction unmatched. CDR3 DNA sequence: TGTGCCTGTGACCCTTTAGTGGGGGACTCGATTGGGGCAAAACTCATCTTT. It is translated as CACDPLVGDSIGAKLIF.

The V gene is TRDV2, the J gene TRDJ1; 12 bases match TRDD3. CDR1 is GEAIGNYY, CDR2 EKD, per germline. J lost 4 bases, V lost 0 bases, and 2 bases had no gene match. The CDR3 extends over 15 amino acids. Here the CDR3 reads CACDTLGDTGDKLIF. CDR3 nucleotides: TGTGCCTGTGACACCCTGGGGGATACGGGCGATAAACTCATCTTT.

The rearrangement joins TRDV2 to TRDJ1; TRDD3 matches at 9 bases. Losses at the gene ends were 3 bases for V and 0 bases for J; bases not matched to a gene: 22. Looked up from germline, CDR1 is GEAIGNYY and CDR2 is EKD. CDR3 length: 21 amino acids. The CDR3 protein is CACDGALYWGTTQTYTDKLIF. The CDR3 coding sequence is TGTGCCTGTGACGGGGCTCTATACTGGGGGACGACGCAGACATACACCGATAAACTCATCTTT.

Of note for this clone: Given a much more abundant clone one base away, this may be a read error. The V call is TRDV2, the J call TRDJ1, with 12 nucleotides matching TRDD3. TCRdb supplies no J gene; here it was assigned by aligning the nucleotide sequence to germline. This CDR3 has 18 residues. Germline V gene data show CDR1 as GEAIGNYY and CDR2 as EKD. V was pared by 3 bases and J by 3 bases, with 13 bases of the junction left unmatched. The CDR3 DNA reads TGTGCCTGTGACTGGACCCCCCCTTCTGGGGGATACGCCGATAAACTCATCTTT. Its translation is CACDWTPPSGGYADKLIF.

The chain joins TRDV2 to TRDJ1, with a weak D call TRDD3 (6 bases). The J gene, absent from TCRdb, was called here by matching the DNA to germline. Trimming pared 3 bases from V and 0 bases from J, leaving 19 bases between. Germline V lookup: CDR1 GEAIGNYY, CDR2 EKD. The CDR3 runs 17 residues. The CDR3 DNA follows: TGTGCCTGTGACGCACTGCTTACTGGGACCAACACCGATAAACTCATCTTT. Protein: CACDALLTGTNTDKLIF.

The chain employs TRDV2 and TRDJ1; perhaps TRDD1 as D (5 bases). CDR3 size: 18 residues. Trimming removed 0 bases from V and 3 bases from J, with 22 bases in between. Per the germline V gene, CDR1 is GEAIGNYY and CDR2 is EKD. The CDR3 bases are TGTGCCTGTGACACCGTCGGGGTGGAAAACAAATATCCCGATAAACTCATCTTT. As protein: CACDTVGVENKYPDKLIF.

The rearrangement joins TRDV2 to TRDJ1; 9 bases line up with TRDD3. This CDR3 contains 16 residues. J gave up 3 bases and V 2 bases, and 9 bases lay outside the gene matches. CDR1 is GEAIGNYY and CDR2 is EKD in the germline V gene. The CDR3 sequence: CACDKLGDGLPDKLIF. CDR3 DNA sequence: TGTGCCTGTGACAAGCTGGGGGATGGATTACCCGATAAACTCATCTTT.

This clone occurred a few times. The rearrangement links TRDV1 to TRDJ1; TRDD3 agrees at 10 bases. CDR3 size: 20 residues. V shed 1 base and J 3 bases; nucleotides not matched to a gene: 17. The germline V gene has CDR1 TSWWSYY and CDR2 QGS. The CDR3 spells CALGEPNSQPWGIQPDKLIF. The CDR3, as DNA: TGTGCTCTTGGGGAACCGAATTCCCAACCTTGGGGGATACAGCCCGATAAACTCATCTTT.